Below, one T cell receptor beta chain is given with its context. Its antigen is unidentified. The record originates from a study of cytomegalovirus exposure and HLA in healthy donors. Study observations and caveats: It was taken for granted in presence/absence analyses that sequencing depth across donors was roughly uniform.

In the PCR, 60 Vbeta and 13 Jbeta primers were used. Measured with immunoSEQ multiplex PCR; TCRdb has only the in-frame clones, and not every one. The table has about 200,000 clones, almost 80% seen once. The CDR3 extends over 13 amino acids. Germline lookup yields CDR1 SGDLS and CDR2 YYNGEE. V shed 0 bases and J shed 5 bases, with 7 bases lying between them. Material for sequencing was PBMCs. The chain is built from TRBV9 and TRBJ2-3; the D is unclear. This TCR was sampled from a male donor in good health and CMV-seronegative. CDR3 sequence: CASSVEIGDTQYF. As DNA, the CDR3 is TGTGCCAGCAGCGTAGAGATCGGAGATACGCAGTATTTT. Full variable domain (outside the CDR3, taken from reference TRBV9 and TRBJ2-3): DSGVTQTPKHLITATGQRVTLRCSPRSGDLSVYWYQQSLDQGLQFLIQYYNGEERAKGNILERFSAQQFPDLHSELNLSSLELGDSALYFCASSVEIGDTQYFGPGTRLTVL.